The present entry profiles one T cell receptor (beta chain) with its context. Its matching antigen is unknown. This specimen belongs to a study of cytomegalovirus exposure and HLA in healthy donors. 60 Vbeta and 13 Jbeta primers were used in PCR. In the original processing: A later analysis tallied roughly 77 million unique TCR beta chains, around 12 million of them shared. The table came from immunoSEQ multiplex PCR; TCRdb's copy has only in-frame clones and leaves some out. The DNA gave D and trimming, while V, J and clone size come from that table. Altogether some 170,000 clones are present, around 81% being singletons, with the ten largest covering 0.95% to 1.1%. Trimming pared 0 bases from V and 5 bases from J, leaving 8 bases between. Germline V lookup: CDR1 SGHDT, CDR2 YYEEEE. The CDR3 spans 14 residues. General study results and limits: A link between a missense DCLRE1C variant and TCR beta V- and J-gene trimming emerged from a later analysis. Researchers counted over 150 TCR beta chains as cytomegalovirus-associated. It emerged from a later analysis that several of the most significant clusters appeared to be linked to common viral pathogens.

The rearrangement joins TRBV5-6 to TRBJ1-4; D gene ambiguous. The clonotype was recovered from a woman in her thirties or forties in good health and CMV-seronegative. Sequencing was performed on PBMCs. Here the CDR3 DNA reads TGTGCCAGCAGCTTGGCCGGAGGAAATGAAAAACTGTTTTTT. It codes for CASSLAGGNEKLFF.